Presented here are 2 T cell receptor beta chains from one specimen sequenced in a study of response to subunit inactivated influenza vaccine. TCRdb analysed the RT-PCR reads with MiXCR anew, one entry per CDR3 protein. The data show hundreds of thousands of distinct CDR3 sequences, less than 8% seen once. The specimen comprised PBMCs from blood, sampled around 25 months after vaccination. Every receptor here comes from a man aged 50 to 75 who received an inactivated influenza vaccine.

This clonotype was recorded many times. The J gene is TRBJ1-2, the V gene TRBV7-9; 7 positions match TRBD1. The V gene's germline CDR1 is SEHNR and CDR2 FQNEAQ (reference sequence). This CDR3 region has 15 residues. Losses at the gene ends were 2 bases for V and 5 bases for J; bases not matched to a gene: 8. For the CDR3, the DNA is TGTGCCAGCAGCTTAACCGGGACAGCGGGATATGGCTACACCTTC. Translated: CASSLTGTAGYGYTF. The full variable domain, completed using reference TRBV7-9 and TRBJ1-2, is DTGVSQNPRHKITKRGQNVTFRCDPISEHNRLYWYRQTLGQGPEFLTYFQNEAQLEKSRLLSDRFSAERPKGSFSTLEIQRTEQGDSAMYLCASSLTGTAGYGYTFGSGTRLTVV.

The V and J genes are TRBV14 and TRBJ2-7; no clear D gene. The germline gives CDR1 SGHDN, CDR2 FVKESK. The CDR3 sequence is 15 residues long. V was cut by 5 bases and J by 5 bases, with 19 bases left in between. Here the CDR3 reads CASSKGRRLSDEQYF. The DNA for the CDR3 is TGTGCCAGCAGCAAGGGCCGCCGCCTGAGCGACGAGCAGTACTTC.